This entry lists 18 T cell receptor beta chains sequenced from one sample in a study of post-analysis software for immune sequencing data. The antigens of these receptors remain unknown. cDNA libraries of TCR beta carried unique molecular identifiers. TCRdb ran MiXCR on the PCR reads and lists one entry per CDR3 protein. The table has fewer than 850,000 distinct CDR3 sequences, around 42% seen once; the top ten hold approximately 4.4%. Study-wide points: Controls showed lower frequencies than patients for 5 or 6 TRBV segments, and TRBV5-6, TRBV5-1 and TRBV20-1 were among these.

The source material was blood. The receptors were sampled from a girl aged 10-17 years with multiple sclerosis.

V gene TRBV7-8 combines with J gene TRBJ2-7; D not resolved. Germline CDR1 SGHVS, CDR2 FQNEAQ. With 4 bases removed from V and 4 bases from J, the gap between germline ends came to 14 bases. The CDR3 has 14 amino acids. The CDR3 sequence is CASSSKDGLYEQYF. In DNA, the CDR3 is TGTGCCAGCAGCTCGAAAGACGGGCTATACGAGCAGTACTTC.

V is TRBV28 and J is TRBJ1-5; a possible D gene is TRBD1 (5 bases). CDR3 size: 14 residues. Germline-derived CDR1 and CDR2 are MDHEN and SYDVKM. The ends were cut back, 3 bases at V and 7 bases at J, with 13 bases in the middle. The CDR3: CASSFRQGRQPQHF. The CDR3 bases are TGTGCCAGCAGTTTCCGCCAGGGCCGACAGCCCCAGCATTTT.

This rearrangement joins TRBV6-6 to TRBJ2-7; weak D call: TRBD2 (6 bases). V shed 10 bases and J shed 3 bases, with 10 bases lying between them. CDR1 and CDR2 (germline): MNHNY, SVGAGI (reference sequence). CDR3 length equals 11 residues. The CDR3 here is CATGTFYEQYF. CDR3 coding DNA: TGTGCCACCGGGACTTTCTACGAGCAGTACTTC.

The CDR3 sequence is CASSPGDTPRHETQYF. In DNA, the CDR3 is TGTGCCAGCTCACCGGGGGACACCCCAAGGCACGAGACCCAGTACTTC. This chain uses TRBV18 with TRBJ2-5; D perhaps matches TRBD1 (6 bases). Trimming took off 3 bases at V and 5 bases at J, with 19 bases between the two ends. The CDR3 extends over 16 amino acids. The germline CDR1 and CDR2 sequences are KGHSH and LQKENI. The full variable domain, with the rest looked up from reference TRBV18 and TRBJ2-5, is NAGVMQNPRHLVRRRGQEARLRCSPMKGHSHVYWYRQLPEEGLKFMVYLQKENIIDESGMPKERFSAEFPKEGPSILRIQQVVRGDSAAYFCASSPGDTPRHETQYFGPGTRLLVL.

This clonotype was observed at least ten times. The genes are TRBV6-2 or TRBV6-3 and TRBJ2-7; TRBD2 matches 8 bases. With V trimmed by 0 bases and J by 4 bases, 14 bases remained unmatched. The CDR3 has 18 residues. CDR1 and CDR2 from the germline V gene are MNHEY and SVGEGT. CDR3 amino acids: CASSYSKGSERERYEQYF. As DNA, the CDR3 is TGTGCCAGCAGTTACTCGAAAGGGTCCGAGCGGGAGAGGTACGAGCAGTACTTC.

Written as DNA, the CDR3 is TGTGCCAGCACCGATGGGGCTAGCGGTCCCTATGAGCAGTTCTTC. Residues: CASTDGASGPYEQFF. V is TRBV11-2 and J is TRBJ2-1, with 7 positions matching TRBD2. There are 15 residues in the CDR3. Germline CDR1 reads SGHAT; CDR2 reads FQNNGV. With 7 bases clipped from V and 8 bases from J, the junction kept 14 bases outside the gene matches.

CDR3 in DNA: TGTGCCAGCAGACAGGGGTACTCCTACGAGCAGTACTTC. It codes for CASRQGYSYEQYF. The chain links TRBV12-3 or TRBV12-4 to TRBJ2-7, with 7 positions matching TRBD1. V lost 6 bases to trimming and J lost 0 bases; unmatched junction nucleotides: 2. The CDR3 has 13 amino acids.

This clonotype was seen more than once but under ten times. V is TRBV12-3 or TRBV12-4 and J is TRBJ2-1; TRBD2 matches at 7 bases. The CDR3 consists of 13 residues. The J segment lost 8 bases and the V segment lost 10 bases, leaving 11 bases of the junction unmatched. CDR3 DNA: TGTGCCACGGCTTGGGGAGGGCCTTATGAGCAGTTCTTC. It is translated as CATAWGGPYEQFF.

This clonotype was recorded once. CDR3 sequence (DNA): TGCAGTGCTAGAATCCGGGACAGGGGCCACGAGCAGTACTTC. This gives the protein CSARIRDRGHEQYF. The rearrangement links TRBV20-1 to TRBJ2-5, with 10 bases fitting TRBD1. Judging by the DNA end, TRBJ2-7 fits better; the J call may be wrong. The germline gives CDR1 DFQATT, CDR2 SNEGSKA (reference sequence). The CDR3 totals 14 residues.

This clonotype has more than one count but fewer than ten. One end of the junction does not line up with germline, which may come from a read error. The chain uses TRBV6-1 and TRBJ2-1; either TRBD1 or TRBD2 may fit D (5 bases each). Per germline, CDR1 MNHNS and CDR2 SASEGT. The CDR3 length is 13 residues. The CDR3 DNA sequence: TGTGTCAGCAGCGAGCCTGGGGACGATGAGCAGTTCTTC. Translated, it gives CVSSEPGDDEQFF.

The J gene is TRBJ2-3, the V gene TRBV6-5; no definite D call. The V end lost 5 bases, the J end lost 6 bases, and 21 bases lay between the germline ends. The CDR3 is 16 residues long. Germline V lookup: CDR1 MNHEY, CDR2 SVGAGI. The chain's CDR3 is CASSRYLGQFLDTQYF. The CDR3 region has the DNA TGTGCCAGCAGTCGATACTTGGGCCAATTCCTCGATACGCAGTATTTT.

The chain carries TRBV5-6 and TRBJ2-7; 8 bases match TRBD2. In germline, CDR1 is SGHDT, CDR2 YYEEEE. Trimming cost V 4 bases and J 12 bases; bases outside gene matches: 6. This CDR3 contains 11 residues. CDR3 nucleotide sequence: TGTGCCAGCAGCACAGCGGGAGATCGGTACTTC. This codes for CASSTAGDRYF.

This chain connects TRBV6-5 to TRBJ2-3; D unclear. Trimming shortened V by 5 bases and J by 2 bases, and 8 bases separated the two germline ends. The CDR3 has 13 amino acids. Germline CDR1 is MNHEY and CDR2 is SVGAGI. CDR3 in amino acids: CASSSYATDTQYF. The CDR3 DNA is TGTGCCAGCAGTAGTTACGCCACAGATACGCAGTATTTT.

This clonotype was seen a few times. CDR3 coding DNA: TGTGCCAGCAGTTCAGGGATCGATGAGCAGTTCTTC. Translation gives CASSSGIDEQFF. The chain joins TRBV6-5 to TRBJ2-1; tentative D call: TRBD1 (5 bases). This CDR3 has 12 residues. Germline CDR1 and CDR2: MNHEY and SVGAGI. Trimming shortened V by 4 bases and J by 8 bases, and 9 bases separated the two germline ends.

This clonotype showed up just once. V usage is TRBV27 and J usage is TRBJ1-2; D may be TRBD1 (6 bases). Trimming left V 5 bases short and J 8 bases short, with 21 bases between. Germline V gives CDR1 MNHEY, CDR2 SMNVEV (reference sequence). This CDR3 spans 15 amino acids. The CDR3 bases are TGTGCCAGCAGTCCGGGGACACTCCGACGAGAGGGCTACACCTTC. This gives the protein CASSPGTLRREGYTF.

The CDR3 spells CASSPSQGNPYEQYF. The CDR3 region has the DNA TGCGCCAGCAGCCCCAGCCAGGGTAACCCATACGAGCAGTACTTC. V is TRBV5-1 and J is TRBJ2-7, with D possibly being TRBD1 (5 bases). Germline V CDR1 and CDR2: SGHRS, YFSETQ. The CDR3 length is 15 residues. Trimming pared 4 bases from V and 4 bases from J, leaving 18 bases between.

In its sample, this clonotype was seen a few times. The V and J genes are TRBV5-1 and TRBJ2-1; D is unresolved. V was clipped by 0 bases and J by 5 bases, with 15 bases between them. The CDR3 runs 16 residues. Germline V gene lookup returns CDR1 SGHRS and CDR2 YFSETQ. The CDR3 loop reads CASSLDRAQRNNEQFF. The DNA for the CDR3 is TGCGCCAGCAGCTTGGACCGAGCCCAGAGGAACAATGAGCAGTTCTTC.

J is TRBJ2-3 and V is TRBV20-1, with a tentative D call TRBD2 (5 bases). The CDR3 runs 12 residues. The ends were cut back, 6 bases at V and 5 bases at J, with 12 bases in the middle. CDR1 and CDR2 (germline): DFQATT, SNEGSKA (reference sequence). CDR3 in DNA: TGCAGTGCCAAGACCGGGGTAGATACGCAGTATTTT. It codes for CSAKTGVDTQYF.